The 7 T cell receptor beta chains given below trace back to one sample, sequenced in a study of T cell clonotyping in hematopoietic cell transplantation. The method was immunoSEQ multiplex PCR; TCRdb's version includes in-frame clones alone and lacks a portion of them. The sample gives some 9,900 clones, 60% to 85% of which show up once; 8.5% is in the top ten. Source: PBMCs, taken 30 days after allogeneic stem cell transplant. The source of these receptors is a female patient aged 40 to 50 who had an allogeneic stem cell transplant from a related donor, so T cells may come from the graft donor. Some clones in this sample may be carry-over from other donors' samples.

The chain links TRBV7-2 to TRBJ2-5; no firm D call. Germline CDR1 reads SGHTA; CDR2 reads FQGNSA. The CDR3 extends over 14 amino acids. The V end was cut by 4 bases, the J end by 5 bases, with 14 bases between. For the CDR3, the DNA is TGTGCCAGCAGCTGGCTAGGGTTGGGGGAGACCCAGTACTTC. Protein: CASSWLGLGETQYF.

V usage is TRBV6-5 and J usage is TRBJ1-2; D is unresolved. This CDR3 has 14 amino acids. The germline V gene has CDR1 MNHEY and CDR2 SVGAGI. V lost 2 bases and J lost 5, with 12 bases in between. The CDR3 loop is CASSYGLGSYGYTF. Here the CDR3 DNA reads TGTGCCAGCAGTTACGGCTTAGGCAGTTATGGCTACACCTTC.

This clone is a singleton in its sample. The genes are TRBV25-1 and TRBJ2-1, with D uncertain. Germline V CDR1 and CDR2: MGHDK, SYGVNS. This CDR3 has 14 amino acids. V lost 10 bases and J 3 bases, leaving 16 bases between the germline ends. The CDR3 region has the DNA TGTGCCACCGCCCCTTCCCACGACTACAATGAGCAGTTCTTC. Translation: CATAPSHDYNEQFF. Variable domain in full (rest from reference TRBV25-1 and TRBJ2-1): EADIYQTPRYLVIGTGKKITLECSQTMGHDKMYWYQQDPGMELHLIHYSYGVNSTEKGDLSSESTVSRIRTEHFPLTLESARPSHTSQYLCATAPSHDYNEQFFGPGTRLTVL.

This rearrangement joins TRBV11-3 to TRBJ2-5; TRBD2 aligns across 11 bases. V dropped 1 base and J dropped 2; count of bases not matched to a gene: 12. The CDR3 sequence is 19 residues long. Per germline, CDR1 SGHNT and CDR2 YENEEA. For the CDR3, the DNA is TGTGCCAGCAGCTTAGGTTTAACTAGCGGGAGACTTGGGCAAGAGACCCAGTACTTC. Its protein is CASSLGLTSGRLGQETQYF.

The chain has TRBV4-2 and TRBJ1-3; TRBD1 might be the D (5 bases). Germline V CDR1 and CDR2: LGHNA, YNFKEQ. V was trimmed by 4 bases and J by 0 bases, leaving 19 bases between them. CDR3 size: 18 residues. CDR3 sequence: CASSLVEGRASSGNTIYF. In DNA form, the CDR3 reads TGTGCCAGCAGCCTCGTAGAGGGGAGGGCCTCCTCTGGAAACACCATATATTTT.

The chain recombines TRBV5-1 with TRBJ2-6; TRBD2 might be the D (6 bases). V lost 4 bases, J lost 4 bases, and 21 bases lay in between. The CDR3 has 18 amino acids. Per the germline V gene, CDR1 is SGHRS and CDR2 is YFSETQ. CDR3 amino acids: CASSAEGLAGRGANVLTF. The DNA for the CDR3 is TGCGCCAGCAGCGCGGAAGGACTGGCTGGGAGGGGGGCCAACGTCCTGACTTTC.

The V and J genes are TRBV7-9 and TRBJ2-7, with 7 bases matching TRBD2. The CDR3 is 15 amino acids. Germline-derived CDR1 and CDR2 are SEHNR and FQNEAQ (reference sequence). V was clipped by 5 bases and J by 2 bases; unmatched bases: 9. The CDR3 spells CASSPRGGAAYEQYF. The CDR3 nucleotides read TGTGCCAGCAGCCCCCGGGGAGGGGCGGCCTACGAGCAGTACTTC. Full variable domain (missing parts from reference TRBV7-9 and TRBJ2-7): DTGVSQNPRHKITKRGQNVTFRCDPISEHNRLYWYRQTLGQGPEFLTYFQNEAQLEKSRLLSDRFSAERPKGSFSTLEIQRTEQGDSAMYLCASSPRGGAAYEQYFGPGTRLTVT.